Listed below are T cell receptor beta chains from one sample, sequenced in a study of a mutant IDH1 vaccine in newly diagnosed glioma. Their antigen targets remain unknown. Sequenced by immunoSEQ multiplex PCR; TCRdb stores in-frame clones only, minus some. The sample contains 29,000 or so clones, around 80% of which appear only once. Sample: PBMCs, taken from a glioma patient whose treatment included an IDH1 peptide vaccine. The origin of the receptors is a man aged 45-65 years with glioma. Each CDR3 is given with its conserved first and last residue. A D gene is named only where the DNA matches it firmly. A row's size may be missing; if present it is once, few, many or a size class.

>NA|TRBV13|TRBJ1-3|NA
CASSYLTVSGNTIYF
TGTGCCAGCAGCTACCTGACAGTCTCTGGAAACACCATATATTTT
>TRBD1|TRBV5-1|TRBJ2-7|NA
CASSLQGELDEQYF
TGCGCCAGCAGCTTACAGGGGGAACTGGACGAGCAGTACTTC
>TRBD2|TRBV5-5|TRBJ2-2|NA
CASSFSGGAGELFF
TGTGCCAGCAGCTTTAGCGGGGGGGCCGGGGAGCTGTTTTTT
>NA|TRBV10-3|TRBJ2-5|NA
CAINAQGVQETQYF
TGTGCCATCAATGCCCAGGGCGTCCAAGAGACCCAGTACTTC
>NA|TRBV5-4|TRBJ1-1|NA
CASSLGGFVGWTTEAFF
TGTGCCAGCAGCTTGGGGGGATTTGTGGGGTGGACGACTGAAGCTTTCTTT
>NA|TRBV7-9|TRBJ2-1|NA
CASSGAGEQFF
TGTGCCAGCAGCGGAGCAGGTGAGCAGTTCTTC
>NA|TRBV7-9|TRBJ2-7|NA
CASSSSGGLNEQYF
TGTGCCAGCAGCTCCTCTGGGGGGCTCAACGAGCAGTACTTC
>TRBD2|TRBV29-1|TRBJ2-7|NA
CSVEIAGPSYEQYF
TGCAGCGTTGAGATAGCGGGACCTTCCTACGAGCAGTACTTC
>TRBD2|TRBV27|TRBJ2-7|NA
CASSSRGSGKVTHEQYF
TGTGCCAGCAGTTCCCGGGGTAGCGGGAAGGTAACCCACGAGCAGTACTTC
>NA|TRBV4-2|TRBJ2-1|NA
CASSKEAESSYNEQFF
TGTGCCAGCTCAAAGGAAGCGGAGAGCTCCTACAATGAGCAGTTCTTC
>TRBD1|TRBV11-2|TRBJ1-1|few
CASSPGTGSTEAFF
TGTGCCAGCAGCCCCGGGACAGGGAGCACTGAAGCTTTCTTT
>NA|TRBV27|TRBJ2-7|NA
CASSNGIPYEQYF
TGTGCCAGCAGTAACGGGATACCCTACGAGCAGTACTTC
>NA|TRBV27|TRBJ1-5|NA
CASSLSGNQPQHF
TGTGCCAGCAGTTTATCCGGGAATCAGCCCCAGCATTTT
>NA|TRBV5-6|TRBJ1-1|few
CASSLALASKEAFF
TGTGCCAGCAGCTTGGCATTGGCATCGAAGGAAGCTTTCTTT
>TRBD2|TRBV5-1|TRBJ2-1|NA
CASSGSGGYNEQFF
TGCGCCAGCAGCGGGAGCGGGGGTTACAATGAGCAGTTCTTC
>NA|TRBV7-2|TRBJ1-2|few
CASTPSAGPTYGYTF
TGTGCCAGCACCCCATCTGCAGGTCCCACCTATGGCTACACCTTC
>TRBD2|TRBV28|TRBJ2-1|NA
CASSPGTSAYNEQFF
TGTGCCAGCAGCCCCGGGACTAGCGCTTACAATGAGCAGTTCTTC
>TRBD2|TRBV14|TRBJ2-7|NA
CASSLGLANYEQYF
TGTGCCAGCAGCCTGGGACTAGCGAACTACGAGCAGTACTTC
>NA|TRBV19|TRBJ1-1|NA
CASISGGTEAFF
TGTGCCAGTATCTCGGGGGGCACTGAAGCTTTCTTT
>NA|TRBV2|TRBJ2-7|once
CASARPTYEQYF
TGTGCCAGCGCCAGACCGACCTACGAGCAGTACTTC
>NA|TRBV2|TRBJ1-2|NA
CASSELDSFSGYTF
TGTGCCAGCAGTGAGCTCGACAGTTTCTCTGGCTACACCTTC
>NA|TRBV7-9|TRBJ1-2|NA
CASGPRLGRDGYTF
TGTGCCAGCGGCCCTCGGTTGGGTAGGGATGGCTACACCTTC
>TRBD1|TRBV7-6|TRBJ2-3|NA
CASSPGTAGYTQYF
TGTGCCAGCAGCCCCGGGACAGCCGGGTATACGCAGTATTTT
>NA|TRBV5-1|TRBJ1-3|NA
CASSFSGISGNTIYF
TGCGCCAGCAGCTTTTCAGGCATCTCTGGAAACACCATATATTTT
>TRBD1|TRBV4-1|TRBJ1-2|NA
CASSQPGQGAGNTF
TGCGCCAGCAGCCAACCGGGACAGGGGGCTGGGAACACCTTC
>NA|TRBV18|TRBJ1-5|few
CASSPSVNQPQHF
TGTGCCAGCTCACCATCAGTCAATCAGCCCCAGCATTTT
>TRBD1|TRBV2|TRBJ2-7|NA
CASSSRGLDEQYF
TGTGCCAGCAGTTCAAGGGGGCTTGATGAGCAGTACTTC
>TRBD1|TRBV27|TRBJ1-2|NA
CASSTTGGSYGYTF
TGTGCCAGCAGTACGACAGGGGGTAGTTATGGCTACACCTTC
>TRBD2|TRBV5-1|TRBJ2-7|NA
CASSFSAGAYEQYF
TGCGCCAGCAGCTTTTCAGCGGGAGCCTACGAGCAGTACTTC
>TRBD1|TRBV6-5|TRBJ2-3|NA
CAIMDRNTDTQYF
TGTGCCATCATGGACAGGAACACAGATACGCAGTATTTT
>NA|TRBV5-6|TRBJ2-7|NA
CASSLVSYEQYF
TGTGCCAGCAGCTTGGTCAGCTACGAGCAGTACTTC
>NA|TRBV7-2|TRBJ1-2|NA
CASSRKQGANYGYTF
TGTGCCAGCAGCCGAAAACAGGGAGCTAACTATGGCTACACCTTC
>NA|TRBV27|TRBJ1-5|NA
CASRETLNQPQHF
TGTGCCAGCAGGGAAACTCTGAATCAGCCCCAGCATTTT
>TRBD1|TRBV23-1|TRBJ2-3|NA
CASSQFRGQGGTDTQYF
TGCGCCAGCAGTCAGTTTCGGGGTCAGGGGGGCACAGATACGCAGTATTTT
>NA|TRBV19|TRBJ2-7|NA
CASSQDIREGYEQYF
TGTGCCAGTAGTCAGGACATCCGCGAGGGCTACGAGCAGTACTTC
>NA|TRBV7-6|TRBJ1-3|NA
CASSFGTDGNTIYF
TGTGCCAGCAGCTTCGGGACGGATGGAAACACCATATATTTT
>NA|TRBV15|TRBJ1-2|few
CATSGGVSYGYTF
TGTGCCACCAGCGGTGGGGTAAGCTATGGCTACACCTTC
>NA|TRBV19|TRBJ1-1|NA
CASMIGSLGGTEAFF
TGTGCCAGTATGATAGGCTCCCTCGGGGGCACTGAAGCTTTCTTT
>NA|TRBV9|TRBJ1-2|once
CASSVGTDSSRGYTF
TGTGCCAGCAGCGTAGGGACTGACTCCTCTCGGGGCTACACCTTC
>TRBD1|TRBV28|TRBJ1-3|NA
CASSSRGLGSGNTIYF
TGTGCCAGCAGTTCCAGGGGGCTAGGCTCTGGAAACACCATATATTTT
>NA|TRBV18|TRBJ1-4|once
CASSPRGRMMEKLFF
TGTGCCAGCTCACCCCGGGGGAGAATGATGGAAAAACTGTTTTTT
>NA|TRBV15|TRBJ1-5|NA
CATSREDNRDQPQHF
TGTGCCACCAGCAGAGAGGACAACCGGGATCAGCCCCAGCATTTT
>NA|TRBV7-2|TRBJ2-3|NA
CASSPLNTDTQYF
TGTGCCAGCAGCCCCCTTAACACAGATACGCAGTATTTT